These 24 T cell receptor beta chains originate from one sample sequenced in a study of regulatory T cells in long-lasting Graves disease. To make TCR beta libraries, researchers used iRepertoire HTBI primers and Arm-PCR of CDR3 regions. Each CDR3 protein is one row after TCRdb ran MiXCR on the multiplex PCR reads. This sample has 390,000 or so distinct CDR3 sequences, with about 23% found just once. Indicated time point: persistent/refractory GD, antithyroid drugs over 5 years with positive TRAb. From PBMCs, RNA was extracted and then used to make the TCR library. The material sequenced was peripheral blood mononuclear cells (PBMCs), taken when the disease was refractory, from a patient treated with antithyroid drugs. The receptors were gathered from a woman aged 40 to 49 with Graves disease.

This clonotype was observed at least ten times. The chain couples TRBV6-1 to TRBJ1-1; D not certain. The CDR3 is 13 residues long. CDR1 MNHNS and CDR2 SASEGT come from the germline V gene. The V end was cut by 7 bases, the J end by 4 bases, with 13 bases between. The CDR3 region is CASISRSTTEAFF. The CDR3 nucleotides are TGTGCCAGCATTTCCCGGAGTACCACTGAAGCTTTCTTT.

This clonotype was detected many times. The V call is TRBV28, the J call TRBJ2-2; D is perhaps TRBD2 (5 bases). V dropped 2 bases and J dropped 9 bases, with 7 bases sitting between them. The germline V gene has CDR1 MDHEN and CDR2 SYDVKM. This CDR3 comprises 12 residues. The CDR3 loop reads CASSLGGRELFF. The CDR3, as DNA: TGTGCCAGCAGTTTAGGAGGACGGGAGCTGTTTTTT.

This clonotype appeared many times. The chain recombines TRBV11-2 with TRBJ1-6; D remains ambiguous. The CDR3 consists of 13 residues. Trimming took 2 bases from V and 10 from J, leaving 9 bases between them. In germline, CDR1 is SGHAT, CDR2 FQNNGV. The CDR3 here is CASSLRKRSPLHF. DNA of the CDR3: TGTGCCAGCAGCTTAAGGAAAAGATCACCCCTCCACTTT.

J is TRBJ2-5 and V is TRBV5-1; D not resolved. Germline CDR1 and CDR2: SGHRS and YFSETQ. The CDR3 is 13 residues long. The germline V and J ends were trimmed by 4 bases and 2 bases, with 9 bases remaining between them. The CDR3 loop is CASSRAAQETQYF. CDR3 DNA sequence: TGCGCCAGCAGCCGGGCGGCGCAAGAGACCCAGTACTTC.

This clonotype was detected only once. This may stem from a read error, because a much larger clone lies one nucleotide away. The CDR3 coding sequence is TGTGCCAGTGATCCGGGACCAGCGGGAGCGCATTACAATGAGCAGTTCTTC. This codes for CASDPGPAGAHYNEQFF. J is TRBJ2-1 and V is TRBV28; 8 positions agree with TRBD2. CDR3 length: 17 residues. In germline, CDR1 is MDHEN, CDR2 SYDVKM. The trim removed 9 bases at V and 4 bases at J, leaving 17 bases unmatched.

The chain employs TRBV7-2 and TRBJ2-1; 11 bases map to TRBD2. There are 18 residues in the CDR3. Germline V gene lookup returns CDR1 SGHTA and CDR2 FQGNSA. J gave up 0 bases and V 5 bases, and 9 bases lay outside the gene matches. This chain's CDR3 is CASSPDLAGGPSYNEQFF. The CDR3 DNA reads as TGTGCCAGCAGCCCCGACCTAGCGGGAGGACCCTCCTACAATGAGCAGTTCTTC.

There are many counts of this clonotype. The rearrangement links TRBV7-8 to TRBJ1-1; D is undetermined. Germline V CDR1 and CDR2: SGHVS, FQNEAQ. The CDR3 spans 13 residues. Trimming pared 5 bases from V and 1 base from J, leaving 8 bases between. The CDR3 sequence: CASSIGRNTEAFF. The DNA for the CDR3 is TGTGCCAGCAGCATCGGACGGAACACTGAAGCTTTCTTT.

This clonotype was recorded a few times. V is TRBV12-3 or TRBV12-4 and J is TRBJ1-6, with 8 positions matching TRBD1. The CDR3 has 14 residues. J lost 8 bases, V lost 6 bases, and 6 bases had no gene match. CDR3 in amino acids: CASSKGQVHSPLHF. The CDR3 DNA sequence: TGTGCCAGCAGCAAGGGACAGGTGCATTCACCCCTCCACTTT.

In regard to this clonotype: A much bigger clone sits one base away, suggesting this may be a read error. V gene TRBV6-2 or TRBV6-3 combines with J gene TRBJ1-1, with D possibly being TRBD1 (6 bases). CDR1 is MNHEY and CDR2 is SVGEGT in the germline V gene. The CDR3 runs to 16 residues. The CDR3 DNA is TGTGCCAGCAGCTTAACAGGGAATAGGCCGAACACTGGAGCTTTCTTT. This encodes CASSLTGNRPNTGAFF.

This clonotype was seen many times. V gene TRBV28 combines with J gene TRBJ1-6; 8 nucleotides match TRBD1. The CDR3 length is 15 residues. Looked up from germline, CDR1 is MDHEN and CDR2 is SYDVKM. V was pared by 5 bases and J by 12 bases, with 12 bases of the junction left unmatched. This CDR3 reads CASSGKGQANRPLHF. CDR3 nucleotides: TGTGCCAGCAGTGGAAAGGGACAGGCAAACCGACCCCTCCACTTT.

This clonotype was observed at least ten times. This chain connects TRBV12-3 or TRBV12-4 to TRBJ2-7; either TRBD1 or TRBD2 may supply D (6 bases each). V gave up 3 bases and J gave up 1 base, with 16 bases separating them. CDR3 size: 16 residues. CDR3 coding DNA: TGTGCCAGCAGTTTTCAGGGGAGGTCGATTTCCTACGAGCAGTACTTC. It encodes CASSFQGRSISYEQYF.

To note about this clonotype: A much larger clonotype is one base distant, so this may be a read error. The chain carries TRBV6-1 and TRBJ1-2; D is possibly TRBD1 (6 bases). CDR1 is MNHNS, CDR2 SASEGT, per germline. The CDR3 is made up of 13 amino acids. This CDR3 reads CGSGLGGGSGYTF. The CDR3 nucleotides read TGTGGCAGCGGGCTAGGGGGGGGATCTGGCTACACCTTC.

The chain has TRBV5-1 and TRBJ1-4; no definite D call. There are 14 residues in the CDR3. The V end was cut by 4 bases, the J end by 5 bases, with 12 bases between. Germline loops: CDR1 SGHRS, CDR2 YFSETQ. The CDR3 is CASSRWSGNEKLFF. The CDR3 DNA reads as TGCGCCAGCAGCAGGTGGTCGGGGAATGAAAAACTGTTTTTT. Using reference TRBV5-1 and TRBJ1-4 for the parts outside the CDR3, the full variable domain is KAGVTQTPRYLIKTRGQQVTLSCSPISGHRSVSWYQQTPGQGLQFLFEYFSETQRNKGNFPGRFSGRQFSNSRSEMNVSTLELGDSALYLCASSRWSGNEKLFFGSGTQLSVL.

This clonotype was seen many times. This sequence joins TRBV11-2 and TRBJ1-1, with D possibly matching TRBD1 (6 bases). The CDR3 sequence is 14 residues long. V gave up 4 bases and J gave up 4 bases, with 13 bases separating them. CDR1 SGHAT and CDR2 FQNNGV come from the germline V gene. In DNA form, the CDR3 reads TGTGCCAGCAGCTCCTATATCAGGGGCACTGAAGCTTTCTTT. This sequence encodes CASSSYIRGTEAFF.

This clonotype occurred many times. The chain is built from TRBV10-2 and TRBJ2-7; D is possibly TRBD2 (5 bases). V lost 4 bases to trimming and J lost 2 bases, with 9 bases between them. From germline, CDR1 is WSHSY and CDR2 SAAADI. The CDR3 totals 13 residues. CDR3 amino acids: CASSVFGTYEQYF. The CDR3 DNA is TGCGCCAGCAGTGTCTTCGGGACCTACGAGCAGTACTTC.

Many counts were recorded for this clonotype. The rearrangement links TRBV5-6 to TRBJ1-1; the match to TRBD1 covers 10 bases. This CDR3 contains 15 residues. The ends lost 5 bases at V and 4 bases at J; junction bases unmatched: 8. Germline CDR1 reads SGHDT; CDR2 reads YYEEEE. The CDR3 region is CASRTRQGARTEAFF. The DNA for the CDR3 is TGTGCCAGCAGGACAAGACAGGGGGCGCGCACTGAAGCTTTCTTT.

The chain employs TRBV25-1 and TRBJ1-4; no clear D. The V end was cut by 0 bases, the J end by 4 bases, with 15 bases between. CDR3 length: 17 residues. Per the germline V gene, CDR1 is MGHDK and CDR2 is SYGVNS. The CDR3 sequence: CASSEYLPGGLNEKLFF. The CDR3 DNA reads as TGTGCCAGCAGTGAATATTTGCCGGGAGGCCTTAATGAAAAACTGTTTTTT.

The V and J genes are TRBV7-2 and TRBJ2-3, with TRBD2 identical over 9 bases. The germline CDR1 and CDR2 sequences are SGHTA and FQGNSA. The CDR3 has 16 amino acids. V lost 4 bases, J lost 2 bases, and 7 bases stayed unmatched. DNA of the CDR3: TGTGCCAGCAGCTCTCCTGAGCGGGAGGACACAGATACGCAGTATTTT. Encoded protein: CASSSPEREDTDTQYF. Full variable domain (outside the CDR3, taken from reference TRBV7-2 and TRBJ2-3): GAGVSQSPSNKVTEKGKDVELRCDPISGHTALYWYRQSLGQGLEFLIYFQGNSAPDKSGLPSDRFSAERTGGSVSTLTIQRTQQEDSAVYLCASSSPEREDTDTQYFGPGTRLTVL.

This clonotype showed up many times. This chain uses TRBV12-3 or TRBV12-4 with TRBJ2-2; 7 bases line up with TRBD1. The CDR3 totals 16 residues. V lost 6 bases, J lost 9 bases, and 16 bases stayed unmatched. CDR3 in DNA: TGTGCCAGCAGCGCCACGGACGACAGGGAGTCGAGGGAGCTGTTTTTT. It specifies CASSATDDRESRELFF.

There are many counts of this clonotype. This chain's CDR3 is CASSLIGRGNTGELFF. CDR3 sequence (DNA): TGTGCCAGCAGTCTAATAGGGCGGGGGAACACCGGGGAGCTGTTTTTT. The chain uses TRBV28 and TRBJ2-2; weak D call: TRBD2 (6 bases). The germline V gene encodes CDR1 MDHEN and CDR2 SYDVKM. V lost 5 bases and J 1 base, leaving 14 bases between the germline ends. The CDR3 loop spans 16 amino acids.

V gene TRBV5-1 combines with J gene TRBJ1-4; D may be TRBD1 (6 bases). The V gene lost 0 bases and the J gene lost 7 bases, with 10 bases spanning the gap. Germline CDR1 and CDR2: SGHRS and YFSETQ. The CDR3 length is 14 residues. The CDR3 region is CASSLAGESEKLFF. In DNA, the CDR3 is TGCGCCAGCAGCTTGGCAGGGGAAAGTGAAAAACTGTTTTTT.

The chain links TRBV9 to TRBJ1-3; D ambiguous. Trimming pared 3 bases from V and 4 bases from J, leaving 11 bases between. There are 14 residues in the CDR3. CDR1 and CDR2 (germline): SGDLS, YYNGEE. CDR3 sequence (DNA): TGTGCCAGCAGCGCCATAGAAACAGGAAACACCATATATTTT. This sequence encodes CASSAIETGNTIYF.

This clonotype was found many times. The J gene is TRBJ2-4, the V gene TRBV2, with 8 bases aligning to TRBD1. CDR1 and CDR2 (germline): SNHLY, FYNNEI. V lost 4 bases, J lost 0 bases, and 11 bases stayed unmatched. The CDR3 contains 18 residues. CDR3 bases: TGTGCCAGCAGTGTCACGGCAGGGGGCTTCGTAGCCAAAAACATTCAGTACTTC. Its protein is CASSVTAGGFVAKNIQYF.

The J gene is TRBJ1-2, the V gene TRBV28; D remains ambiguous. There are 16 residues in the CDR3. V was pared by 3 bases and J by 6 bases, with 20 bases between. Germline V lookup: CDR1 MDHEN, CDR2 SYDVKM. CDR3 sequence (DNA): TGTGCCAGCAGTTTTGCGGCGAATTCATTGAGTCATGGCTACACCTTC. It encodes CASSFAANSLSHGYTF.